This T cell receptor (beta chain) was recovered during a study of molecular identifiers for immune sequencing clone quantification. TCRdb itself ran the PCR reads through MiXCR, one entry per CDR3 protein. Here the sample spans 20,000 to 30,000 distinct CDR3 sequences, under 20% being singletons. This clonotype was seen ten or more times. Sequenced input: naive CD8+ T cells from blood, with Jurkat cell RNA spiked in. This sample's subset: FACS-sorted CD8+CD4-CCR7+CD45RA+ naive T cells. The clonotype comes from a human donor in good health. Some libraries in this study had Jurkat cell RNA spiked in.

Here the CDR3 DNA reads TGTGCCAGCAGTTCAGGGGGTTTAAATCAGCCCCAGCATTTT. Translating it yields CASSSGGLNQPQHF. The gene calls are TRBV28 and TRBJ1-5; 7 bases match TRBD1. The CDR3 length is 14 residues. Losses at the gene ends were 4 bases for V and 4 bases for J; bases not matched to a gene: 4. The germline V gene has CDR1 MDHEN and CDR2 SYDVKM.